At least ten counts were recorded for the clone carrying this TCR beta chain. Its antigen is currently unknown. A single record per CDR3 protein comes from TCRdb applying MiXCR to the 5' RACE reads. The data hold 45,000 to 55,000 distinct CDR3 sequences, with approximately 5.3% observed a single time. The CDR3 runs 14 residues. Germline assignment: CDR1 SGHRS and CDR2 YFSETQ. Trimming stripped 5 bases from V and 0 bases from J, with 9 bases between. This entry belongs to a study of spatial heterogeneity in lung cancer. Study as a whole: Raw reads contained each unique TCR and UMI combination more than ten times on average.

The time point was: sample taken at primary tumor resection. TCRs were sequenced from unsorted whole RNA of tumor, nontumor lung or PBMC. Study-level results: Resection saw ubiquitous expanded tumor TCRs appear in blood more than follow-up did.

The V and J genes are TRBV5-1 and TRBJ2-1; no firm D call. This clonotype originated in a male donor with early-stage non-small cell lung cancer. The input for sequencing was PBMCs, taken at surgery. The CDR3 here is CASRVSLSYNEQFF. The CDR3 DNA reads TGCGCCAGCAGAGTCAGTCTCTCCTACAATGAGCAGTTCTTC. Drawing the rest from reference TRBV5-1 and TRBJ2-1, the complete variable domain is KAGVTQTPRYLIKTRGQQVTLSCSPISGHRSVSWYQQTPGQGLQFLFEYFSETQRNKGNFPGRFSGRQFSNSRSEMNVSTLELGDSALYLCASRVSLSYNEQFFGPGTRLTVL.